The clone carrying this TCR beta chain appeared a few times. What it recognizes is unknown. This sample is drawn from a study of blood T cells in healthy people across ages. This CDR3 is 13 amino acids long. V lost 2 bases and J lost 4, with 8 bases in between. Together with a sample-barcoded 5' primer, a J-beta primer mix was included in a second PCR lasting about 6 to 11 cycles. TCRdb independently ran MiXCR on the 5' RACE reads; one entry per CDR3 protein. The repertoire holds more than 750,000 distinct CDR3 sequences, with just under 30% as singletons. Study results and limitations: TCR beta diversity, measured per million T cells, fell in a roughly linear way with age.

The data also belong to a second study, concerning T cells of mothers and their children.

Material: blood. The clonotype was recovered from a woman aged 40 to 55 in good health. The chain links TRBV12-3 or TRBV12-4 to TRBJ1-2; D is uncertain. In nucleotides, the CDR3 is TGTGCCAGCAGTTTAATGACCGGCTATGGCTACACCTTC. This sequence encodes CASSLMTGYGYTF.